Shown below are 17 T cell receptor beta chains from a single sample sequenced in a study of T cells after yellow fever vaccination. TCRdb independently ran MiXCR on the 5' RACE reads; one entry per CDR3 protein. Among roughly 48,000 distinct CDR3 sequences listed, 6.5% to 8.5% were seen once. This material consisted of CD8+ T cells not binding an NS4B(214-222) dextramer, sorted from PBMCs, taken 35 to 50 days after the first yellow fever vaccination. These receptors were obtained from a man between 18 and 29 years old who received the YFV17D yellow fever vaccine.

The gene calls are TRBV7-6 and TRBJ2-1, with 10 bases fitting TRBD1. The CDR3 runs 14 residues. V dropped 2 bases and J dropped 8; count of bases not matched to a gene: 3. The germline V gene encodes CDR1 SGHVS and CDR2 FNYEAQ. The CDR3 reads CASSLRQGAYEQFF. In DNA form, the CDR3 reads TGTGCCAGCAGCTTAAGACAGGGGGCCTATGAGCAGTTCTTC.

This clonotype occurred many times. The chain uses TRBV7-3 and TRBJ2-1; 9 nucleotides line up with TRBD2. Germline trimming cut 1 base from V and 6 bases from J; bases unmatched to any gene: 7. This CDR3 has 16 amino acids. The V gene's germline CDR1 is SGHTA and CDR2 FQGTGA. In nucleotides, the CDR3 is TGTGCCAGCAGCTTAATGGCGGGGGGGCTAATCAATGAGCAGTTCTTC. It yields the protein CASSLMAGGLINEQFF.

CDR3 sequence: CASSLDRVFTDTQYF. The CDR3 DNA follows: TGTGCCAGCAGCCTGGACAGGGTCTTCACAGATACGCAGTATTTT. The V call is TRBV5-6, the J call TRBJ2-3, with TRBD1 matching over 8 bases. The germline CDR1 and CDR2 sequences are SGHDT and YYEEEE. The CDR3 loop spans 15 amino acids. V dropped 4 bases and J dropped 2; count of bases not matched to a gene: 6.

The V call is TRBV7-9, the J call TRBJ2-2, with D possibly being TRBD2 (5 bases). The germline V gene has CDR1 SEHNR and CDR2 FQNEAQ (reference sequence). This CDR3 is 13 amino acids long. Trimming pared 6 bases from V and 4 bases from J, leaving 9 bases between. The CDR3 nucleotides read TGTGCCAGCAGGCGGGTTCTCACCGGGGAGCTGTTTTTT. Protein: CASRRVLTGELFF.

At least ten counts were recorded for this clonotype. This sequence joins TRBV21-1 and TRBJ2-7; the table's D call of TRBD2 was not tested on the DNA. TRBV21-1 is flagged as a pseudogene. This CDR3 has 16 amino acids. CDR3 loop: CASSKSFKASNCEQYV. For the CDR3, the DNA is TGTGCCAGCAGCAAATCTTTTAAGGCTAGCAACTGCGAGCAGTACGTC.

This clonotype occurred a few times. CDR3 protein: CASSQVDSSKQPQHF. The CDR3 bases are TGTGCCAGCAGCCAAGTCGACAGCTCGAAGCAGCCCCAGCATTTT. The chain joins TRBV4-2 to TRBJ1-5; TRBD1 is a possible D gene (5 bases). Trimming removed 1 base at V and 7 bases at J, with 14 bases between. The CDR3 spans 15 residues. The V gene's germline CDR1 is LGHNA and CDR2 YNFKEQ.

This clonotype was seen at least ten times. The V and J genes are TRBV11-2 and TRBJ2-2; 12 bases line up with TRBD1. Per the germline V gene, CDR1 is SGHAT and CDR2 is FQNNGV. CDR3 length equals 19 residues. Unmatched junction bases numbered 13, after V lost 5 bases and J lost 3 bases. The CDR3 loop is CASSPIPGQGAMDTGELFF. Written as DNA, the CDR3 is TGTGCCAGCAGCCCCATCCCGGGACAGGGGGCGATGGACACCGGGGAGCTGTTTTTT.

There are many counts of this clonotype. The V gene is TRBV28, the J gene TRBJ2-1, with D unclear. V was pared by 5 bases and J by 9 bases, with 11 bases between. The CDR3 spans 12 residues. CDR1 and CDR2 from the germline V gene are MDHEN and SYDVKM. The CDR3: CASSVLMTEQFF. The DNA for the CDR3 is TGTGCCAGCAGTGTTCTTATGACTGAGCAGTTCTTC.

This clonotype has a handful of counts. The J gene is TRBJ2-6, the V gene TRBV6-5, with TRBD1 identical over 7 bases. Germline V CDR1 and CDR2: MNHEY, SVGAGI. The CDR3 loop spans 18 amino acids. After removal of 0 bases from V and 0 bases from J, the junction contained 5 bases not matched to a gene. The CDR3: CASSYSPGQSSGANVLTF. The DNA for the CDR3 is TGTGCCAGCAGTTACTCCCCGGGACAGAGCTCTGGGGCCAACGTCCTGACTTTC.

This clonotype has more than one count but fewer than ten. The rearrangement links TRBV20-1 to TRBJ2-5, with a weak D call TRBD1 (6 bases). V lost 3 bases and J 7 bases, leaving 12 bases between the germline ends. This CDR3 contains 12 residues. Germline lookup yields CDR1 DFQATT and CDR2 SNEGSKA (reference sequence). For the CDR3, the DNA is TGCAGTGCTAGCGGACAGCAGGGGACCCAGTACTTC. It codes for CSASGQQGTQYF.

The sample holds many counts of this clonotype. This rearrangement joins TRBV10-3 to TRBJ2-6; TRBD1 matches 7 bases. The CDR3 has 19 residues. Germline lookup yields CDR1 ENHRY and CDR2 SYGVKD. J gave up 2 bases and V 4 bases, and 14 bases lay outside the gene matches. The CDR3 nucleotides are TGTGCCATCAGTGGAGGGATAAGGACAGGAACGACTGGGGCCAACGTCCTGACTTTC. Translating it yields CAISGGIRTGTTGANVLTF.

At least ten counts were recorded for this clonotype. The chain is built from TRBV4-3 and TRBJ2-1; 13 bases line up with TRBD2. Germline CDR1 LGHNA, CDR2 YSLEER. With V trimmed by 1 base and J by 8 bases, 5 bases remained unmatched. The length of the CDR3 is 16 residues. The CDR3 DNA is TGCGCCAGCAGCCAAGTTACTAGCGGGGGGGCCGATGAGCAGTTCTTC. Amino acids: CASSQVTSGGADEQFF.

The chain has TRBV5-4 and TRBJ1-1; 7 nucleotides agree with TRBD1. V dropped 1 base and J dropped 4; count of bases not matched to a gene: 19. CDR1 and CDR2 (germline): SGHNT, YYREEE (reference sequence). This CDR3 spans 19 amino acids. CDR3 amino acids: CASSLFGVTRGTAGTEAFF. The CDR3 nucleotides read TGTGCCAGCAGCTTGTTTGGTGTGACGCGAGGGACAGCAGGCACTGAAGCTTTCTTT.

This clonotype has just a few counts. The genes are TRBV4-1 and TRBJ2-3, with D unclear. V lost 4 bases and J lost 4, with 9 bases in between. The CDR3 covers 13 residues. CDR1 is MGHRA, CDR2 YSYEKL, per germline. CDR3 DNA sequence: TGCGCCAGCAGCCCGGGTGGGGCAGATACGCAGTATTTT. Protein product: CASSPGGADTQYF.

This clonotype was seen many times. J is TRBJ2-7 and V is TRBV9; 7 positions match TRBD1. The CDR3 extends over 14 amino acids. The germline gives CDR1 SGDLS, CDR2 YYNGEE. J was trimmed by 7 bases and V by 0 bases; bases with no gene match: 7. CDR3 loop: CASSVGRGTVEQYV. Here the CDR3 DNA reads TGTGCCAGCAGCGTAGGCAGGGGGACGGTAGAGCAGTACGTC.

This chain joins TRBV27 and TRBJ2-5; the D gene is possibly TRBD2 (6 bases). CDR1 is MNHEY, CDR2 SMNVEV, per germline (reference sequence). Trimming shortened V by 3 bases and J by 5 bases, and 13 bases separated the two germline ends. CDR3 length equals 14 residues. CDR3 in amino acids: CASSFRLDEETQYF. CDR3 DNA sequence: TGTGCCAGCAGTTTCAGACTAGATGAGGAGACCCAGTACTTC.

This clonotype was counted many times. The chain has TRBV6-5 and TRBJ1-1; D is possibly TRBD1 (6 bases). The CDR3 spans 14 residues. The germline V and J ends were trimmed by 2 bases and 7 bases, with 14 bases remaining between them. Germline CDR1 reads MNHEY; CDR2 reads SVGAGI. DNA of the CDR3: TGTGCCAGCAGTTACACCCCCAGGGGAATTGAAGCTTTCTTT. This sequence encodes CASSYTPRGIEAFF.